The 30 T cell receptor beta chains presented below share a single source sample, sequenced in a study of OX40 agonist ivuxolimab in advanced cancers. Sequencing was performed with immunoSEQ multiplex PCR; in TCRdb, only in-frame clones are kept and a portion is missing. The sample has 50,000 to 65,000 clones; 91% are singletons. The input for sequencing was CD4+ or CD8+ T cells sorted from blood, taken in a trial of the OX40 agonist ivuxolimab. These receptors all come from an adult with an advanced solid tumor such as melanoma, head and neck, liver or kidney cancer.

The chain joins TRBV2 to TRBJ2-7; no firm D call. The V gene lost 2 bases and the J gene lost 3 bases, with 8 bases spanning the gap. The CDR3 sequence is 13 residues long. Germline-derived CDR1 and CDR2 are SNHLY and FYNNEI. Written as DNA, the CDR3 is TGTGCCAGCAGTGAATTGGGGAACTACGAGCAGTACTTC. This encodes CASSELGNYEQYF. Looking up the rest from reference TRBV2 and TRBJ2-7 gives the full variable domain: EPEVTQTPSHQVTQMGQEVILRCVPISNHLYFYWYRQILGQKVEFLVSFYNNEISEKSEIFDDQFSVERPDGSNFTLKIRSTKLEDSAMYFCASSELGNYEQYFGPGTRLTVT.

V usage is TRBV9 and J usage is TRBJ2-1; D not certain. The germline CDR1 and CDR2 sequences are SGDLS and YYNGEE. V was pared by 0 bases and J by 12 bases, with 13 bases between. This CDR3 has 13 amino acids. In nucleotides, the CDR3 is TGTGCCAGCAGCGTAGCAGGCCCGTCACGGCAGTTCTTC. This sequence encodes CASSVAGPSRQFF.

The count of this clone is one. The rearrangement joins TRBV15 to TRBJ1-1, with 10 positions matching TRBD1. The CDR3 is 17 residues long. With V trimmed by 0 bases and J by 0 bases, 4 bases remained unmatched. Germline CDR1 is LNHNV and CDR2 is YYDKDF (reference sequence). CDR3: CATSREGQGFMNTEAFF. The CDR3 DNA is TGTGCCACCAGCAGAGAGGGACAGGGGTTCATGAACACTGAAGCTTTCTTT. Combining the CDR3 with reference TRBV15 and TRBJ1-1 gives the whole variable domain DAMVIQNPRYQVTQFGKPVTLSCSQTLNHNVMYWYQQKSSQAPKLLFHYYDKDFNNEADTPDNFQSRRPNTSFCFLDIRSPGLGDTAMYLCATSREGQGFMNTEAFFGQGTRLTVV.

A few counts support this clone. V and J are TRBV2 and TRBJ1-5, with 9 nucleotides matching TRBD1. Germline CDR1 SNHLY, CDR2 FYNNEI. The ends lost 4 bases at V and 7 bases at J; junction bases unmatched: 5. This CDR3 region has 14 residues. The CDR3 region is CASSGGTGRQPQHF. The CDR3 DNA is TGTGCCAGCAGTGGGGGGACAGGGAGACAGCCCCAGCATTTT. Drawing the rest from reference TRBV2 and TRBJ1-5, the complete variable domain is EPEVTQTPSHQVTQMGQEVILRCVPISNHLYFYWYRQILGQKVEFLVSFYNNEISEKSEIFDDQFSVERPDGSNFTLKIRSTKLEDSAMYFCASSGGTGRQPQHFGDGTRLSIL.

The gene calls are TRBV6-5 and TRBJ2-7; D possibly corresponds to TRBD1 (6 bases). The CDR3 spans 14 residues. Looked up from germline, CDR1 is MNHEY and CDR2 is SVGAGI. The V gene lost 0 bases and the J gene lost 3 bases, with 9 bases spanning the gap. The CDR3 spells CASSYSGTIYEQYF. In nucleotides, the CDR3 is TGTGCCAGCAGTTACTCAGGGACAATCTACGAGCAGTACTTC.

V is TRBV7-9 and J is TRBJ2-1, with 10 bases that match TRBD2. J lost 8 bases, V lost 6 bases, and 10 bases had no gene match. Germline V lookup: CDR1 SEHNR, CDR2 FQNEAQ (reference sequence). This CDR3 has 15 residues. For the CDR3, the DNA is TGTGCCAGCAGAAGCCCTAGCGGGAGTATGTATGAGCAGTTCTTC. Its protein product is CASRSPSGSMYEQFF. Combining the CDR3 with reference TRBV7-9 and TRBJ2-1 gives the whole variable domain DTGVSQNPRHKITKRGQNVTFRCDPISEHNRLYWYRQTLGQGPEFLTYFQNEAQLEKSRLLSDRFSAERPKGSFSTLEIQRTEQGDSAMYLCASRSPSGSMYEQFFGPGTRLTVL.

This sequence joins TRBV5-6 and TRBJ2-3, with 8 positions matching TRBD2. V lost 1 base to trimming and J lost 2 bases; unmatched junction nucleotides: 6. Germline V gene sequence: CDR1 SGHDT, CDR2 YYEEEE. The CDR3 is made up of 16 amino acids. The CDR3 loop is CASSLLSGRNTDTQYF. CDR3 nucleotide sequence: TGTGCCAGCAGCTTGTTGAGCGGGAGAAACACAGATACGCAGTATTTT.

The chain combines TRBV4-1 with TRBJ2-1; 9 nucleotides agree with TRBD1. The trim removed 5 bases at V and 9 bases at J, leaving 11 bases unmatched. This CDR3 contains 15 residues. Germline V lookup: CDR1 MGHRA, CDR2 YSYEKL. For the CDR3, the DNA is TGCGCCAGCAGCAACACAGGGGGCGCGGGTTTTGAGCAGTTCTTC. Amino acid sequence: CASSNTGGAGFEQFF.

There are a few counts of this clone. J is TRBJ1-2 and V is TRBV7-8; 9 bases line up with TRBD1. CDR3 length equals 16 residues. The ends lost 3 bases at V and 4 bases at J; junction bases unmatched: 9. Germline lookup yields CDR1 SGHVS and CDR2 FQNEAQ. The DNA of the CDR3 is TGTGCCAGCAGCTTGGGGTCTACAGGGGGCGGCTATGGCTACACCTTC. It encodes CASSLGSTGGGYGYTF.

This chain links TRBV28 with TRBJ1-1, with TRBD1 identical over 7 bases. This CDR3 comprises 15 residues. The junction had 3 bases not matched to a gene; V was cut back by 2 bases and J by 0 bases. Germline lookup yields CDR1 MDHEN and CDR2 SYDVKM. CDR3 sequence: CASSLTGDMNTEAFF. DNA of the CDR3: TGTGCCAGCAGTTTAACAGGGGATATGAACACTGAAGCTTTCTTT.

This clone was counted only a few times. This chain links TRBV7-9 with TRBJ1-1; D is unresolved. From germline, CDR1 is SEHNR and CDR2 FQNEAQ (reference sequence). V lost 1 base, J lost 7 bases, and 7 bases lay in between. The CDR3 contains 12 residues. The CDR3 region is CASSLVAVEAFF. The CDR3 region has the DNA TGTGCCAGCAGCTTAGTCGCGGTTGAAGCTTTCTTT.

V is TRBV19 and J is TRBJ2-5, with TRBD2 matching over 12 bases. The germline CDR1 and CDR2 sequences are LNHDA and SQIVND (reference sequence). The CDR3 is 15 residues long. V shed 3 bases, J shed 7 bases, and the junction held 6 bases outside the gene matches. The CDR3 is CASSITSGGYGTQYF. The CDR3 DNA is TGTGCCAGTAGTATTACTAGCGGGGGGTATGGGACCCAGTACTTC.

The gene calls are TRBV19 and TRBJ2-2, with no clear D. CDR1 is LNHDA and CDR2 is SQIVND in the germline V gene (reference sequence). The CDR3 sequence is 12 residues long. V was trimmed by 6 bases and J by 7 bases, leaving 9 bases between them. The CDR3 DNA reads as TGTGCCAGTAGCACAGACTTCGGGGAGCTGTTTTTT. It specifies CASSTDFGELFF.

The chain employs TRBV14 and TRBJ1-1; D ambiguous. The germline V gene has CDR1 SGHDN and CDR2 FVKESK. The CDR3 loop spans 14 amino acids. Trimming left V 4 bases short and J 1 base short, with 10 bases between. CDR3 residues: CASSPTAWNTEAFF. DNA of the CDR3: TGTGCCAGCAGCCCGACTGCCTGGAACACTGAAGCTTTCTTT.

The CDR3 DNA sequence: TGTGCCAGCACGGGGACAGCCCTAGCCAAAAACATTCAGTACTTC. It yields the protein CASTGTALAKNIQYF. This chain links TRBV28 with TRBJ2-4, with 7 bases fitting TRBD1. The germline gives CDR1 MDHEN, CDR2 SYDVKM. The CDR3 contains 15 residues. Trimming cost V 7 bases and J 0 bases; bases outside gene matches: 6.

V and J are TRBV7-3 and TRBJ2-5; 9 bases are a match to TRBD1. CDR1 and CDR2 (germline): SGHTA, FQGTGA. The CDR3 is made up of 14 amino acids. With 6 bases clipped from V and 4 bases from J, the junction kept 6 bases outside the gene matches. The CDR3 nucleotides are TGTGCCAGCAGTTCAACAGGGGGCTTAGAGACCCAGTACTTC. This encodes CASSSTGGLETQYF. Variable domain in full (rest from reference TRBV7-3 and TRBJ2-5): GAGVSQTPSNKVTEKGKYVELRCDPISGHTALYWYRQSLGQGPEFLIYFQGTGAADDSGLPNDRFFAVRPEGSVSTLKIQRTERGDSAVYLCASSSTGGLETQYFGPGTRLLVL.

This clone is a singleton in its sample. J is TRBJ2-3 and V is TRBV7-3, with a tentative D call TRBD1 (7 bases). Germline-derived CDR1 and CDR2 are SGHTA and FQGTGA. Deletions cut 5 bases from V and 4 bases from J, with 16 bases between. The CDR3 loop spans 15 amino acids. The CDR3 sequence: CASSPTGRLADTQYF. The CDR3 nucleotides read TGTGCCAGCAGCCCGACAGGGAGGTTAGCAGATACGCAGTATTTT. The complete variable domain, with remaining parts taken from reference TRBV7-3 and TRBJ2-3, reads GAGVSQTPSNKVTEKGKYVELRCDPISGHTALYWYRQSLGQGPEFLIYFQGTGAADDSGLPNDRFFAVRPEGSVSTLKIQRTERGDSAVYLCASSPTGRLADTQYFGPGTRLTVL.

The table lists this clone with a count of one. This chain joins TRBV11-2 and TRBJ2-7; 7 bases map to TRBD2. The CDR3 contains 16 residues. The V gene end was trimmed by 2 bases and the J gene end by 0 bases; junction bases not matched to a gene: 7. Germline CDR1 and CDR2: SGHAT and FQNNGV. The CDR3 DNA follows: TGTGCCAGCAGCTTACTGGGGGGGATTAGCTCCTACGAGCAGTACTTC. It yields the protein CASSLLGGISSYEQYF.

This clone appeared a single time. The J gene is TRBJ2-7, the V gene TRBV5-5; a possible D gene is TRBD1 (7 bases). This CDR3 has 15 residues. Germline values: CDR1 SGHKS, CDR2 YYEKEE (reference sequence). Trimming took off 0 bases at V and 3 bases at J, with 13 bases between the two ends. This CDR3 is CASSLAAGGLYEQYF. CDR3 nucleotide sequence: TGTGCCAGCAGCTTGGCGGCAGGGGGACTCTACGAGCAGTACTTC.

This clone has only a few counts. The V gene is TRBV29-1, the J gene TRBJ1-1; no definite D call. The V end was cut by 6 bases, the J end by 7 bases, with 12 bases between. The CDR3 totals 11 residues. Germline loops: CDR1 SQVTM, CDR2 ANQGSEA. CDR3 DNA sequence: TGCAGCGTCTTATGGGATATTGAAGCTTTCTTT. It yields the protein CSVLWDIEAFF.

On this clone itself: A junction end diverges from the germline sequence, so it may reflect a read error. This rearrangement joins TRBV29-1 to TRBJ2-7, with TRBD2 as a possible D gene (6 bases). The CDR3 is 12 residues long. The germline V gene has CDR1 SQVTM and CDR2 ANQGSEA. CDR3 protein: CSVPRGSSEQYF. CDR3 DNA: TGCAGCGTCCCTCGGGGGTCCTCCGAGCAGTACTTC.

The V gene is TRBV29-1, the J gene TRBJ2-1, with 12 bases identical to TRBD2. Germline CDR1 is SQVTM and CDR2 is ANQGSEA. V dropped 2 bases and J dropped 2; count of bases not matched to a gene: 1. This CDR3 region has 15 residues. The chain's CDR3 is CSVETSGGTYNEQFF. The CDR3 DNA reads TGCAGCGTTGAAACTAGCGGGGGGACCTACAATGAGCAGTTCTTC.

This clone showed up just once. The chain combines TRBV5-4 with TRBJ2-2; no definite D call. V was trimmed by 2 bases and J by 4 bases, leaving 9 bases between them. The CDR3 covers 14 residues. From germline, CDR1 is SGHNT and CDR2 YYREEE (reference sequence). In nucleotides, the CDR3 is TGTGCCAGCAGCTTAAGCCAGATCACCGGGGAGCTGTTTTTT. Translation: CASSLSQITGELFF.

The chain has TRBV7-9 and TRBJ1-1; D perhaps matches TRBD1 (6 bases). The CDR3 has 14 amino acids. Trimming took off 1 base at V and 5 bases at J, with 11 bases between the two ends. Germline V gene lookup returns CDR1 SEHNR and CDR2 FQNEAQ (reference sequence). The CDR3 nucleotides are TGTGCCAGCAGCTTAGTCACAGGGAAGACTGAAGCTTTCTTT. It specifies CASSLVTGKTEAFF.

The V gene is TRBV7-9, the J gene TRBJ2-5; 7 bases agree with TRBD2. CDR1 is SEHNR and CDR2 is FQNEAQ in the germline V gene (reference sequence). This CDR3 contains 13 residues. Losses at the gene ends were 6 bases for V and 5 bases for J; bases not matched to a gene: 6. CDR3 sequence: CASSRTSDETQYF. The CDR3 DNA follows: TGTGCCAGCAGTCGTACTAGCGATGAGACCCAGTACTTC.

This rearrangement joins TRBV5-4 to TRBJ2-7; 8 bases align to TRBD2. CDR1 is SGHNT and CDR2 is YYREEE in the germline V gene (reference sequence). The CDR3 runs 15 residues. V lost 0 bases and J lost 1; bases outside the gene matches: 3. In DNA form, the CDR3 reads TGTGCCAGCAGCTTGGGACTAGCGAATTCCTACGAGCAGTACTTC. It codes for CASSLGLANSYEQYF. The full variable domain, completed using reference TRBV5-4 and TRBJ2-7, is ETGVTQSPTHLIKTRGQQVTLRCSSQSGHNTVSWYQQALGQGPQFIFQYYREEENGRGNFPPRFSGLQFPNYSSELNVNALELDDSALYLCASSLGLANSYEQYFGPGTRLTVT.

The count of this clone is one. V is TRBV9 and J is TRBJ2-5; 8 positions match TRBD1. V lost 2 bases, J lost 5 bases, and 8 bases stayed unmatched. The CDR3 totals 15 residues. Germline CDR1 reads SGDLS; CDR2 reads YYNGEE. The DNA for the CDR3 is TGTGCCAGCAGCGTTCCCACAGGGGGGACGGAGACCCAGTACTTC. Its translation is CASSVPTGGTETQYF.

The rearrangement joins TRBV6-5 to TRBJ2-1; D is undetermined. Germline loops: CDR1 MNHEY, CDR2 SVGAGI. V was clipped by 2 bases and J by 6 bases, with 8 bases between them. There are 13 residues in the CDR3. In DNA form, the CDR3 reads TGTGCCAGCAGTTACGAGGTGGCCAATGAGCAGTTCTTC. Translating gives CASSYEVANEQFF.

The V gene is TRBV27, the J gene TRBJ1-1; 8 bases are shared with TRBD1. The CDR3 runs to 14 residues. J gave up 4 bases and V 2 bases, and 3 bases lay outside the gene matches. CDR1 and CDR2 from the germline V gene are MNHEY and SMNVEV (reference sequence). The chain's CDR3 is CASSLAGGFTEAFF. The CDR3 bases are TGTGCCAGCAGTTTAGCAGGGGGCTTCACTGAAGCTTTCTTT.

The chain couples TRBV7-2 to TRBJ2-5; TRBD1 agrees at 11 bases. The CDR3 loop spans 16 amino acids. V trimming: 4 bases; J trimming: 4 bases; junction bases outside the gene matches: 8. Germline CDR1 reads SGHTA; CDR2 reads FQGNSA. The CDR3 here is CASSSGQGAWGETQYF. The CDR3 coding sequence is TGTGCCAGCAGCTCCGGACAGGGGGCGTGGGGAGAGACCCAGTACTTC.